The entry that follows covers one TCR beta chain sequence. Its antigen is unknown. From germline, CDR1 is SEHNR and CDR2 FQNEAQ (reference sequence). V shed 5 bases and J shed 5 bases, with 12 bases lying between them. The CDR3 is 13 residues long. The data were obtained in a study of neoadjuvant nivolumab and ipilimumab in lung cancer. As for the study in general: The combination arm added day-1 ipilimumab 1 mg/kg to nivolumab 3 mg/kg on days 1, 15, 29. Findings of the study overall: TCR richness and clonality were higher in tumors than adjacent uninvolved lung. A small number of samples were TCR sequenced. Blood richness before therapy tracked richness in tumors resected after neoadjuvant therapy.

TCRdb's table, derived via immunoSEQ multiplex PCR, lists solely in-frame clones and lacks some. The data show approximately 40,000 clones, 89% seen once. V usage is TRBV7-9 and J usage is TRBJ1-1; unclear D gene. The TCR was taken from an adult with non-small cell lung cancer. This specimen was peripheral blood, taken before neoadjuvant nivolumab, alone or with ipilimumab. The CDR3 DNA sequence: TGTGCCAGCAGCCGACCGGAAGATACTGAAGCTTTCTTT. Its protein is CASSRPEDTEAFF.